Presented here are 20 T cell receptor beta chains from one specimen sequenced in a study of T-cell reconstitution after alpha-beta-depleted transplantation in children. Construction of the TCRbeta library involved unique molecular identifiers. In TCRdb, the PCR reads were re-called with MiXCR into one record per CDR3 protein. The sample holds about 210,000 distinct CDR3 sequences, approximately 15% seen once. This sample comprised PBMCs, mostly from graft donor cells, obtained 360 days after TCRalphabeta/CD19-depleted stem cell transplant. All receptors derive from a male patient aged 2 to 9 who had a stem cell transplant for acute lymphoblastic leukemia, so the T cells may come from the graft donor.

The V gene is TRBV24-1, the J gene TRBJ2-3; possible D gene TRBD2, 7 bases. The V end lost 5 bases, the J end lost 0 bases, and 8 bases lay between the germline ends. This CDR3 has 14 amino acids. CDR1 and CDR2 from the germline V gene are KGHDR and SFDVKD. As DNA, the CDR3 is TGTGCCACCAGTGGGGGGGGCAGCACAGATACGCAGTATTTT. Amino acid sequence: CATSGGGSTDTQYF.

The V and J genes are TRBV20-1 and TRBJ1-5; D not resolved. Looked up from germline, CDR1 is DFQATT and CDR2 is SNEGSKA (reference sequence). Deletions cut 4 bases from V and 1 base from J, with 8 bases between. This CDR3 is 13 amino acids long. The CDR3 DNA follows: TGCAGTGCTAATCGGGGAAGCAATCAGCCCCAGCATTTT. Encoded protein: CSANRGSNQPQHF.

This clonotype was seen at least ten times. V and J are TRBV20-1 and TRBJ1-4; D might be TRBD1 (6 bases). CDR1 is DFQATT, CDR2 SNEGSKA, per germline (reference sequence). The CDR3 has 12 amino acids. CDR3: CAVGQGTEKLFF. Written as DNA, the CDR3 is TGCGCCGTCGGGCAGGGGACGGAAAAACTGTTTTTT.

The gene calls are TRBV12-3 or TRBV12-4 and TRBJ2-7, with D tentatively TRBD2 (5 bases). This CDR3 contains 13 residues. Trimming removed 3 bases at V and 6 bases at J, with 12 bases between. CDR3 in amino acids: CASSLIRGSEQYF. DNA of the CDR3: TGTGCCAGCAGTTTGATTCGGGGTAGCGAGCAGTACTTC.

The V gene is TRBV28, the J gene TRBJ2-3; D is ambiguous. V was shortened by 4 bases and J by 4 bases, with 6 bases between the two germline ends. This CDR3 spans 12 amino acids. Germline CDR1 MDHEN, CDR2 SYDVKM. Written as DNA, the CDR3 is TGTGCCAGCAGTTATAAGGCAGATACGCAGTATTTT. Amino acids: CASSYKADTQYF.

This clonotype was detected only a few times. The chain recombines TRBV7-8 with TRBJ2-3, with D possibly being TRBD1 (5 bases). Germline V lookup: CDR1 SGHVS, CDR2 FQNEAQ. The length of the CDR3 is 15 residues. V was pared by 5 bases and J by 7 bases, with 19 bases between. The DNA of the CDR3 is TGTGCCAGCAGCCCGCCGGGTTGGGGCGCAAATACGCAGTATTTT. This sequence encodes CASSPPGWGANTQYF.

This clonotype appeared many times. One end of the junction fails to match germline, which may point to a read error. This chain connects TRBV7-2 to TRBJ2-5; D not certain. The CDR3 is made up of 12 amino acids. Germline V gives CDR1 SGHTA, CDR2 FQGNSA. The CDR3 bases are TGTGCCAGCAGTTTAGTGGGGGAGACCCAGTACTTC. Translation: CASSLVGETQYF.

This clonotype was counted a few times. The chain links TRBV5-5 to TRBJ1-1, with no clear D. V was pared by 0 bases and J by 5 bases, with 8 bases between. Germline lookup yields CDR1 SGHKS and CDR2 YYEKEE (reference sequence). The CDR3 sequence is 13 residues long. The DNA for the CDR3 is TGTGCCAGCAGCTTGGTGACGGCGACTGAAGCTTTCTTT. It codes for CASSLVTATEAFF.

The chain recombines TRBV2 with TRBJ1-1, with 9 positions matching TRBD1. Per germline, CDR1 SNHLY and CDR2 FYNNEI. The CDR3 consists of 14 residues. Trimming removed 7 bases from V and 2 bases from J; junction bases left unmatched: 5. The CDR3 region is CASTPDRGNTEAFF. CDR3 nucleotide sequence: TGTGCCAGCACCCCGGACAGGGGTAACACTGAAGCTTTCTTT.

J is TRBJ1-2 and V is TRBV5-5; the match to TRBD1 covers 9 bases. Germline assignment: CDR1 SGHKS and CDR2 YYEKEE (reference sequence). With 0 bases clipped from V and 5 bases from J, the junction kept 2 bases outside the gene matches. This CDR3 spans 14 amino acids. CDR3 sequence: CASSLGQGGYGYTF. Here the CDR3 DNA reads TGTGCCAGCAGCTTGGGACAGGGGGGATATGGCTACACCTTC. The whole variable domain, remainder taken from reference TRBV5-5 and TRBJ1-2, is DAGVTQSPTHLIKTRGQQVTLRCSPISGHKSVSWYQQVLGQGPQFIFQYYEKEERGRGNFPDRFSARQFPNYSSELNVNALLLGDSALYLCASSLGQGGYGYTFGSGTRLTVV.

This clonotype was seen only a few times. The chain couples TRBV20-1 to TRBJ1-5, with D hard to call. The V gene's germline CDR1 is DFQATT and CDR2 SNEGSKA (reference sequence). V was pared by 5 bases and J by 4 bases, with 15 bases between. The CDR3 sequence is 14 residues long. This CDR3 reads CSAGMVGSNQPQHF. CDR3 sequence (DNA): TGCAGTGCTGGGATGGTAGGGTCGAATCAGCCCCAGCATTTT.

The chain has TRBV15 and TRBJ2-5; 7 nucleotides match TRBD1. Germline V gives CDR1 LNHNV, CDR2 YYDKDF (reference sequence). The CDR3 is 15 residues long. V lost 5 bases to trimming and J lost 1 base; unmatched junction nucleotides: 7. The CDR3 here is CATSEPSGGQETQYF. In DNA form, the CDR3 reads TGTGCCACCAGCGAACCCTCAGGGGGCCAAGAGACCCAGTACTTC.

This clonotype occurred many times. V usage is TRBV28 and J usage is TRBJ2-7, with D unresolved. Germline assignment: CDR1 MDHEN and CDR2 SYDVKM. Trimming took off 2 bases at V and 0 bases at J, with 5 bases between the two ends. The CDR3 has 13 residues. The CDR3 region has the DNA TGTGCCAGCAGTTTAACCCGCTCCTACGAGCAGTACTTC. This sequence encodes CASSLTRSYEQYF.

At least ten counts were recorded for this clonotype. The rearrangement uses TRBV27 and TRBJ2-5; a weak D match, TRBD2 (6 bases). CDR3 length: 14 residues. Germline CDR1 and CDR2: MNHEY and SMNVEV (reference sequence). Trimming removed 5 bases from V and 4 bases from J, with 14 bases in between. CDR3 amino acids: CASSPAGTGETQYF. DNA of the CDR3: TGTGCCAGCAGTCCAGCCGGGACTGGAGAGACCCAGTACTTC.

The rearrangement links TRBV6-2 or TRBV6-3 to TRBJ2-1; D gene uncertain. This CDR3 contains 14 residues. From germline, CDR1 is MNHEY and CDR2 SVGEGT. The germline V and J ends were trimmed by 4 bases and 4 bases, with 11 bases remaining between them. The CDR3, as DNA: TGTGCCAGCAGTTCTAATACACCATACAATGAGCAGTTCTTC. Protein product: CASSSNTPYNEQFF.

This clonotype was detected only a few times. V gene TRBV11-2 combines with J gene TRBJ2-3; the D is unclear. The germline V and J ends were trimmed by 4 bases and 3 bases, with 11 bases remaining between them. Germline V gene data show CDR1 as SGHAT and CDR2 as FQNNGV. The CDR3 extends over 14 amino acids. CDR3 sequence (DNA): TGTGCCAGCAGCTCCCTTCTTCGGACAGATACGCAGTATTTT. This sequence encodes CASSSLLRTDTQYF.

In this sample, this clonotype turned up a few times. This sequence joins TRBV3-1 and TRBJ2-7, with D uncertain. V was clipped by 4 bases and J by 2 bases, with 12 bases between them. CDR1 is LGHDT, CDR2 YNNKEL, per germline (reference sequence). The CDR3 spans 14 residues. The CDR3 region has the DNA TGTGCCAGCAGCCCCCCCCAGGTACCCTACGAGCAGTACTTC. Its translation: CASSPPQVPYEQYF.

This clonotype was picked up a small number of times. The V and J genes are TRBV2 and TRBJ1-6, with D unresolved. Germline V lookup: CDR1 SNHLY, CDR2 FYNNEI. The CDR3 sequence is 14 residues long. The V and J ends lost 1 base and 10 bases respectively, with 11 bases between them. The CDR3 nucleotides read TGTGCCAGCAGTGAAGGCCGGGTTGGGTCACCCCTCCACTTT. Its translation: CASSEGRVGSPLHF.

The V and J genes are TRBV12-3 or TRBV12-4 and TRBJ2-7; D not resolved. The CDR3 runs 11 residues. V lost 5 bases to trimming and J lost 2 bases, with 4 bases between them. The CDR3 DNA reads TGTGCCAGCAGTAAGACCTACGAGCAGTACTTC. The encoded protein is CASSKTYEQYF.

This clonotype was picked up one time. Germline is not matched at one junction end, which may reflect a read error. J is TRBJ2-3 and V is TRBV3-1; TRBD2 matches 8 bases. This CDR3 is built from 18 residues. The germline V gene has CDR1 LGHDT and CDR2 YNNKEL (reference sequence). The CDR3 region is CTSSFWRGEEHYTDTQYF. Written as DNA, the CDR3 is TGTACCAGCAGTTTCTGGCGGGGGGAAGAACATTACACAGATACGCAGTATTTT.